The text below deals with one T cell receptor (beta chain). The sample originates from a study of blood T cell repertoires in COVID-19. Study details: Researchers got acute and convalescent COVID-19 samples from the United States, Italy and Spain. Sources were T cells, B-cell-depleted T cells, or PBMCs; the material itself was cDNA or gDNA.

The CDR3 loop spans 13 amino acids. The V gene lost 5 bases and the J gene lost 4 bases, with 10 bases spanning the gap. Germline V gene lookup returns CDR1 SNHLY and CDR2 FYNNEI. Original processing notes: Amplifying reference gene primers gave estimates of nucleated cell counts. The method was immunoSEQ multiplex PCR; TCRdb's version includes in-frame clones alone and lacks a portion of them. The V and J calls and clone size are taken from that table; D and trimming were inferred from the DNA. Among under 200,000 clones listed, 80% to 90% were seen once. The sample comprised peripheral blood. This clonotype was obtained from a man aged 55-75 years with acute or convalescent COVID-19. This chain joins TRBV2 and TRBJ2-3, with D possibly matching TRBD1 (6 bases). The CDR3 region is CASSHKGADTQYF. Here the CDR3 DNA reads TGTGCCAGCAGTCATAAGGGGGCAGATACGCAGTATTTT.